The T cell receptor (beta chain) described here comes from a study of T cell repertoires and HLA-DP antigens. General study results and limits: Antigen presentation used HeLa cells, with total CD4+ cells responding.

Sequencing used immunoSEQ multiplex PCR; TCRdb keeps in-frame clones, though not all of them. This sample carries almost 90,000 clones, 86% of them seen once, and the ten largest clones take around 1.7%. Trimming shortened V by 3 bases and J by 9 bases, and 15 bases separated the two germline ends. This CDR3 is 14 amino acids long. The germline V gene has CDR1 LGHNA and CDR2 YSLEER. CD4+ T cells, purified by negative selection, averaged approximately 98% purity. A word on this clone: Its antigen remains unknown.

This rearrangement joins TRBV4-3 to TRBJ2-1; the D gene could be TRBD1 or TRBD2 (7 bases each). Sample: CD4+ T cells from PBMCs. The clonotype originates from a man aged 50-59 years in good health and CMV-seronegative. As DNA, the CDR3 is TGCGCCAGCAGCCAGCCAGGGGGGGGCGCTGAGCAGTTCTTC. Encoded protein: CASSQPGGGAEQFF.